Listed here are 24 T cell receptor beta chains from one sample, sequenced in a study of blood T cell repertoires in COVID-19. Generated by immunoSEQ multiplex PCR, the TCRdb table keeps only in-frame clones and is missing some. The sample yields over 200,000 clones, around four fifths seen once. Sequenced input: PBMCs or T cells enriched from blood (not recorded which). Receptors were obtained from a man aged 35 to 55 who had recovered from COVID-19.

V is TRBV11-3 and J is TRBJ2-3; 11 positions match TRBD2. The germline V gene encodes CDR1 SGHNT and CDR2 YENEEA. Trimming removed 9 bases from V and 3 bases from J; junction bases left unmatched: 5. This CDR3 region has 14 residues. The CDR3 reads CARGTSGLTDTQYF. The CDR3 DNA reads as TGTGCCAGGGGGACTAGCGGTTTAACAGATACGCAGTATTTT.

This clone has a count of ten or more. The germline gene is not matched at one end of the junction; a read error may be the cause. The V call is TRBV11-3, the J call TRBJ1-6, with no clear D. This CDR3 is 16 amino acids long. The germline gives CDR1 SGHNT, CDR2 YENEEA. The CDR3 region is CASRLAGRQANSPLHF. CDR3 nucleotide sequence: TGTGCCAGCAGGTTAGCCGGTCGGCAGGCTAATTCACCCCTCCACTTT.

This clone has just a few counts. The gene calls are TRBV20-1 and TRBJ2-3; 7 nucleotides match TRBD2. Germline trimming cut 3 bases from V and 1 base from J; bases unmatched to any gene: 13. In germline, CDR1 is DFQATT, CDR2 SNEGSKA (reference sequence). The CDR3 contains 17 residues. The CDR3: CSASVFWTSSGTDTQYF. The CDR3 DNA reads as TGCAGTGCTAGTGTATTCTGGACTAGTAGCGGCACAGATACGCAGTATTTT.

The V call is TRBV12-3 or TRBV12-4, the J call TRBJ1-5; the match to TRBD1 covers 7 bases. V lost 6 bases, J lost 4 bases, and 3 bases stayed unmatched. CDR3 length: 13 amino acids. As DNA, the CDR3 is TGTGCCAGCAGACAGACAGGGAATCAGCCCCAGCATTTT. Translated, it gives CASRQTGNQPQHF.

The V and J genes are TRBV27 and TRBJ1-6, with 7 bases aligning to TRBD1. This CDR3 is 13 amino acids long. After removal of 3 bases from V and 9 bases from J, the junction contained 2 bases not matched to a gene. Germline V CDR1 and CDR2: MNHEY, SMNVEV (reference sequence). CDR3: CASSFRDSSPLHF. The CDR3, as DNA: TGTGCCAGCAGTTTTCGGGACAGTTCACCCCTCCACTTT.

This clone was observed a handful of times. The rearrangement uses TRBV5-4 and TRBJ1-2, with D possibly matching TRBD1 (5 bases). CDR1 SGHNT and CDR2 YYREEE come from the germline V gene (reference sequence). The CDR3 has 13 amino acids. V shed 0 bases and J shed 7 bases, with 10 bases lying between them. CDR3 in amino acids: CASSLDRRGGYTF. The CDR3 DNA sequence: TGTGCCAGCAGCTTGGACAGGAGGGGTGGCTACACCTTC.

This chain connects TRBV5-1 to TRBJ2-7; D is perhaps TRBD2 (6 bases). This CDR3 is built from 14 residues. V shed 4 bases and J shed 6 bases, with 17 bases lying between them. Germline V gene sequence: CDR1 SGHRS, CDR2 YFSETQ. This CDR3 is CASSQMAPGGEQYF. As DNA, the CDR3 is TGCGCCAGCAGCCAAATGGCTCCCGGGGGCGAGCAGTACTTC.

The chain carries TRBV18 and TRBJ2-3; TRBD2 aligns across 8 bases. Germline CDR1 is KGHSH and CDR2 is LQKENI. The V gene end was trimmed by 3 bases and the J gene end by 1 base; junction bases not matched to a gene: 9. The CDR3 is made up of 17 amino acids. CDR3 sequence reads: CASSPPGVAGRTDTQYF. DNA for the CDR3: TGTGCCAGCTCACCCCCCGGGGTAGCGGGGCGCACAGATACGCAGTATTTT.

The chain couples TRBV6-1 to TRBJ1-2, with unresolved D. CDR1 MNHNS and CDR2 SASEGT come from the germline V gene. This CDR3 contains 14 residues. Trimming cost V 2 bases and J 4 bases, with 11 bases left between them. CDR3 sequence: CASSEYGSGYGYTF. CDR3 nucleotides: TGTGCCAGCAGTGAATACGGGTCCGGCTATGGCTACACCTTC.

V is TRBV19 and J is TRBJ1-5; a possible D gene is TRBD1 (5 bases). Germline loops: CDR1 LNHDA, CDR2 SQIVND (reference sequence). There are 14 residues in the CDR3. The V end lost 5 bases, the J end lost 3 bases, and 11 bases lay between the germline ends. The CDR3 DNA reads TGTGCCAGTAGTTCTAGACAGAACAATCAGCCCCAGCATTTT. Translated, it gives CASSSRQNNQPQHF.

The rearrangement joins TRBV2 to TRBJ1-1; perhaps TRBD1 as D (5 bases). CDR1 SNHLY and CDR2 FYNNEI come from the germline V gene. V was cut by 7 bases and J by 7 bases, with 7 bases left in between. This CDR3 is 10 amino acids long. CDR3 region: CASKGIEAFF. The CDR3 nucleotides read TGTGCCAGCAAGGGGATTGAAGCTTTCTTT.

This chain uses TRBV6-5 with TRBJ2-1; tentative D call: TRBD1 (5 bases). CDR1 and CDR2 (germline): MNHEY, SVGAGI. Trimming cost V 4 bases and J 3 bases, with 13 bases left between them. This CDR3 region has 15 residues. The CDR3 coding sequence is TGTGCCAGCAGTTTCGGGTGGGGCTACTACAATGAGCAGTTCTTC. Encoded protein: CASSFGWGYYNEQFF.

The V gene is TRBV30, the J gene TRBJ2-6, with TRBD1 identical over 8 bases. The CDR3 sequence is 17 residues long. With V trimmed by 5 bases and J by 0 bases, 9 bases remained unmatched. Germline assignment: CDR1 GTSNPN and CDR2 SVGIG (reference sequence). The CDR3 here is CAWESGGGSSGANVLTF. For the CDR3, the DNA is TGTGCCTGGGAATCAGGGGGCGGCAGCTCTGGGGCCAACGTCCTGACTTTC. The whole variable domain, remainder taken from reference TRBV30 and TRBJ2-6, is SQTIHQWPATLVQPVGSPLSLECTVEGTSNPNLYWYRQAAGRGLQLLFYSVGIGQISSEVPQNLSASRPQDRQFILSSKKLLLSDSGFYLCAWESGGGSSGANVLTFGAGSRLTVL.

This chain uses TRBV19 with TRBJ2-3, with 10 nucleotides matching TRBD2. Germline CDR1 and CDR2: LNHDA and SQIVND (reference sequence). V shed 5 bases and J 1 base; nucleotides not matched to a gene: 3. The CDR3 contains 15 residues. The CDR3 is CASSALAGGTDTQYF. In nucleotides, the CDR3 is TGTGCCAGTAGTGCCCTAGCGGGGGGCACAGATACGCAGTATTTT.

This chain uses TRBV7-2 with TRBJ2-7; 10 bases align to TRBD1. J lost 2 bases, V lost 1 base, and 2 bases had no gene match. This CDR3 contains 15 residues. Germline CDR1 SGHTA, CDR2 FQGNSA. For the CDR3, the DNA is TGTGCCAGCAGCTTAGATGGGACAGGGGCCTACGAGCAGTACTTC. It specifies CASSLDGTGAYEQYF.

V usage is TRBV18 and J usage is TRBJ1-1; 7 bases line up with TRBD1. Germline trimming cut 5 bases from V and 11 bases from J; bases unmatched to any gene: 11. Germline lookup yields CDR1 KGHSH and CDR2 LQKENI. This CDR3 contains 13 residues. The CDR3 DNA is TGTGCCAGCTCAGGGACAGAGAGGATGTCGGCTTTCTTT. Its protein is CASSGTERMSAFF.

The chain links TRBV5-4 to TRBJ1-1, with 9 nucleotides matching TRBD1. With V trimmed by 4 bases and J by 2 bases, 6 bases remained unmatched. Germline V gene sequence: CDR1 SGHNT, CDR2 YYREEE (reference sequence). The CDR3 runs to 15 residues. The CDR3 loop reads CASSRGQGINTEAFF. CDR3 in DNA: TGTGCCAGCAGCCGAGGACAGGGGATCAACACTGAAGCTTTCTTT.

The chain employs TRBV6-5 and TRBJ1-2, with a possible D match to TRBD1 (6 bases). Germline values: CDR1 MNHEY, CDR2 SVGAGI. V was shortened by 5 bases and J by 7 bases, with 20 bases between the two germline ends. The CDR3 has 15 residues. The CDR3 DNA follows: TGTGCCAGCAGTCGACTCACAGGGAAGGGACGTGGCTACACCTTC. Encoded protein: CASSRLTGKGRGYTF.

The rearrangement uses TRBV7-3 and TRBJ2-7; tentatively, D is TRBD2 (5 bases). V lost 1 base and J 1 base, leaving 14 bases between the germline ends. The length of the CDR3 is 16 residues. Germline CDR1 and CDR2: SGHTA and FQGTGA. The CDR3 loop reads CASSLNHLGGSYEQYF. The CDR3 DNA reads as TGTGCCAGCAGCTTAAATCACCTAGGAGGATCCTACGAGCAGTACTTC.

The gene calls are TRBV19 and TRBJ1-5, with D possibly matching TRBD1 (5 bases). CDR1 is LNHDA and CDR2 is SQIVND in the germline V gene (reference sequence). With 7 bases removed from V and 4 bases from J, the gap between germline ends came to 14 bases. CDR3 length equals 14 residues. The CDR3 DNA reads TGTGCCAGTATCGATGACAGCAATAATCAGCCCCAGCATTTT. Its translation is CASIDDSNNQPQHF.

This clone turned up a few times. The chain couples TRBV10-3 to TRBJ1-5; TRBD1 matches at 7 bases. CDR3 size: 15 residues. Germline CDR1 is ENHRY and CDR2 is SYGVKD. V shed 4 bases and J 1 base; nucleotides not matched to a gene: 4. The chain's CDR3 is CAISVAGGSNQPQHF. DNA of the CDR3: TGTGCCATCAGTGTAGCAGGGGGAAGCAATCAGCCCCAGCATTTT.

The genes are TRBV3-1 (or the pseudogene TRBV3-2) and TRBJ1-2, with 7 positions matching TRBD1. Germline loops: CDR1 LGHDT, CDR2 YNNKEL (reference sequence). This CDR3 is built from 11 residues. V lost 3 bases and J lost 13; bases outside the gene matches: 5. This CDR3 is CASSQGRTGTF. CDR3 in DNA: TGTGCCAGCAGCCAGGGACGGACAGGCACCTTC.

The chain is built from TRBV7-8 and TRBJ1-5; possible D gene TRBD1, 5 bases. The CDR3 is 15 residues long. Deletions cut 5 bases from V and 0 bases from J, with 11 bases between. Germline V gene data show CDR1 as SGHVS and CDR2 as FQNEAQ. The CDR3 is CASSPDSNSNQPQHF. CDR3 in DNA: TGTGCCAGCAGCCCAGACAGCAATAGCAATCAGCCCCAGCATTTT.

The CDR3 DNA follows: TGCGCCAGCAGGCCCTGGGAGGCCCTTGGTTCACCCCTCCACTTT. Its protein product is CASRPWEALGSPLHF. V gene TRBV5-1 combines with J gene TRBJ1-6, with D unresolved. Trimming removed 5 bases from V and 9 bases from J, with 18 bases in between. Germline values: CDR1 SGHRS, CDR2 YFSETQ. CDR3 size: 15 residues.